This TCR beta chain emerged from a study of molecular identifiers for immune sequencing clone quantification. Previously reported methods and listed TCR primers produced the bulk TCR libraries. TCRdb analysed the PCR reads with MiXCR anew, one entry per CDR3 protein. Among around 460,000 distinct CDR3 sequences listed, 20% to 25% were seen once. Comments on this clonotype: Its antigen is not identified.

Study observations and caveats: For effector cells, clones above 20 RNA copies held over 98% of molecules; for naive cells, under 1%. Jurkat TCR RNA spiked in from one cell could reportedly be detected among 800,000 to 1,000,000 naive cells. Identical TCR molecules sharing a barcode could underestimate highly expanded clone sizes.

The V end lost 1 base, the J end lost 7 bases, and 14 bases lay between the germline ends. The germline V gene has CDR1 MGHRA and CDR2 YSYEKL. CDR3 length: 14 residues. Sequencing input: naive CD8+ T cells from blood, with Jurkat cell RNA spiked in. This sample's subset: FACS-sorted CD8+CD4-CCR7+CD45RA+ naive T cells. This clonotype was obtained from a human donor in good health. Some libraries in this study had Jurkat cell RNA spiked in. The chain has TRBV4-1 and TRBJ2-7, with D hard to call. CDR3: CASSQGAGQKEQYF. CDR3 coding DNA: TGCGCCAGCAGCCAAGGGGCAGGTCAGAAGGAGCAGTACTTC.